These 7 T cell receptor beta chains share one sample of origin, sequenced in a study of CD8+CD57+ T cells in acquired aplastic anemia. Sequencing involved patients with CD8+CD57+ cell expansion previously shown by flow cytometry. The template used for profiling TCR beta VDJ and CDR3 was genomic DNA. MiXCR, run by TCRdb on the reads, gives a single entry per CDR3 protein. Of about 200,000 distinct CDR3 sequences listed, roughly 60% are singletons. The sequencing sample was made of sorted CD4+, CD8+, or CD8+CD57+ T cells (not recorded which) from PBMCs. These receptor sequences come from a human donor with aplastic anemia.

The chain couples TRBV19 to TRBJ1-2; no definite D call. This CDR3 is 12 amino acids long. Trimming took off 5 bases at V and 5 bases at J, with 9 bases between the two ends. CDR1 is LNHDA and CDR2 is SQIVND in the germline V gene (reference sequence). The CDR3 loop is CASSAGGYGYTF. The CDR3 nucleotides are TGTGCCAGTAGTGCCGGAGGGTATGGCTACACCTTC.

As for this clonotype: An end of the junction differs from the germline gene, which may be a read error. J is TRBJ2-2 and V is TRBV2, with 7 bases that match TRBD1. This CDR3 is 15 amino acids long. Germline V lookup: CDR1 SNHLY, CDR2 FYNNEI. The DNA for the CDR3 is TGTACCAGCAGCGAGACAGGGTCGAACACCGGGGAGCTGTTTTTT. The encoded protein is CTSSETGSNTGELFF.

The chain uses TRBV19 and TRBJ1-1; D is unresolved. Trimming removed 6 bases from V and 6 bases from J, with 8 bases in between. Looked up from germline, CDR1 is LNHDA and CDR2 is SQIVND (reference sequence). This CDR3 is built from 11 residues. This chain's CDR3 is CASSVGSEAFF. In DNA form, the CDR3 reads TGTGCCAGTAGCGTGGGGTCTGAAGCTTTCTTT.

This chain connects TRBV19 to TRBJ1-5; tentatively, D is TRBD1 (6 bases). This CDR3 is built from 12 residues. Germline lookup yields CDR1 LNHDA and CDR2 SQIVND (reference sequence). Trimming left V 1 base short and J 9 bases short, with 7 bases between. This CDR3 reads CASSIGGPPQHF. CDR3 sequence (DNA): TGTGCCAGTAGTATAGGGGGGCCGCCCCAGCATTTT.

The chain links TRBV24-1 to TRBJ2-2; D possibly uses TRBD1 or TRBD2 (5 bases each). This CDR3 comprises 16 residues. In germline, CDR1 is KGHDR, CDR2 SFDVKD. The germline V and J ends were trimmed by 5 bases and 4 bases, with 16 bases remaining between them. The CDR3 DNA sequence: TGTGCCACCAGTGGAACCCGGGGCGACAGCACCGGGGAGCTGTTTTTT. Its protein is CATSGTRGDSTGELFF.

The rearrangement joins TRBV5-1 to TRBJ1-1, with unresolved D. Trimming shortened V by 4 bases and J by 1 base, and 14 bases separated the two germline ends. The CDR3 is made up of 15 amino acids. The germline V gene has CDR1 SGHRS and CDR2 YFSETQ. CDR3 sequence (DNA): TGCGCCAGCAGCCTAGGACCGCCCCCGAACACTGAAGCTTTCTTT. Translating it yields CASSLGPPPNTEAFF.

V gene TRBV15 combines with J gene TRBJ1-5; possibly TRBD1 for D (5 bases). CDR1 is LNHNV and CDR2 is YYDKDF in the germline V gene (reference sequence). The V gene lost 3 bases and the J gene lost 4 bases, with 22 bases spanning the gap. The length of the CDR3 is 18 residues. As DNA, the CDR3 is TGTGCCACCAGCAGCTCCACCTTTGGGGGTAGGGCTAATCAGCCCCAGCATTTT. This gives the protein CATSSSTFGGRANQPQHF.